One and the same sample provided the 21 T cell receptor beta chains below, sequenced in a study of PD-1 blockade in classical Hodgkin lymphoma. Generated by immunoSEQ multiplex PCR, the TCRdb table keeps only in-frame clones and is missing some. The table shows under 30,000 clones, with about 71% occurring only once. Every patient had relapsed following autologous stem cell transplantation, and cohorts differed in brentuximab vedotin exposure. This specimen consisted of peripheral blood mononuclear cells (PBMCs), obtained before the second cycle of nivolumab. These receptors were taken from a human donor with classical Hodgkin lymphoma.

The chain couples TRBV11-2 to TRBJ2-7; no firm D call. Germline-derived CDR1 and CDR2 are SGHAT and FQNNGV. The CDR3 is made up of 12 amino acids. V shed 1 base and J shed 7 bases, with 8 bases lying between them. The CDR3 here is CASSLGVGEQYF. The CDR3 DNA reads TGTGCCAGCAGCTTAGGGGTAGGGGAGCAGTACTTC.

The CDR3 region has the DNA TGTGCCAGCAGCTTAGCGCTGGCAGGAGGAAACACCATATATTTT. It encodes CASSLALAGGNTIYF. This sequence joins TRBV7-2 and TRBJ1-3; no firm D call. Germline loops: CDR1 SGHTA, CDR2 FQGNSA. The CDR3 is 15 amino acids. The ends were cut back, 0 bases at V and 4 bases at J, with 10 bases in the middle.

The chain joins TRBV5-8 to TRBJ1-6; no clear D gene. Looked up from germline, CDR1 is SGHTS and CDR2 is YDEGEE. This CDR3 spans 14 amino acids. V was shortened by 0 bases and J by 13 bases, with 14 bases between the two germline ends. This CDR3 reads CASSLEGWSHPLHF. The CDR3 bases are TGTGCCAGCAGCTTGGAGGGTTGGAGTCACCCCCTCCACTTT.

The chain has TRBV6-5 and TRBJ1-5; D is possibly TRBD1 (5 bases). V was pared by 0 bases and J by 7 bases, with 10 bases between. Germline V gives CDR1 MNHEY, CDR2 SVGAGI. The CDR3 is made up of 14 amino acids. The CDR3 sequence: CASSYSLGGQPQHF. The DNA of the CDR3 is TGTGCCAGCAGTTACTCCCTGGGGGGGCAGCCCCAGCATTTT.

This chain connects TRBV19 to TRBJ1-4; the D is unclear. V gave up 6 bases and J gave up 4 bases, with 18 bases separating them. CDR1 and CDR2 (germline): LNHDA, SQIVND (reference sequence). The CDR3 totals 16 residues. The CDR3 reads CASSPTPGRINEKLFF. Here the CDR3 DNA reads TGTGCCAGTAGCCCGACTCCTGGACGGATTAATGAAAAACTGTTTTTT.

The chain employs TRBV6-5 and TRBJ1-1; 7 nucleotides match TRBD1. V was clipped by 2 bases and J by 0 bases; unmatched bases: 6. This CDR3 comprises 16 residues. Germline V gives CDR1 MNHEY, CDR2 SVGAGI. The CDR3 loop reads CASSYTRQGVNTEAFF. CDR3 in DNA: TGTGCCAGCAGTTACACCCGACAGGGAGTGAACACTGAAGCTTTCTTT.

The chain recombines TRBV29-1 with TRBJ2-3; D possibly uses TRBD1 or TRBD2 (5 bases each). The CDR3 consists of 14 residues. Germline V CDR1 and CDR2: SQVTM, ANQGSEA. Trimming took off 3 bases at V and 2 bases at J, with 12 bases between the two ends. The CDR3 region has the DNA TGCAGCGTTGACACCGGGACCTTCACAGATACGCAGTATTTT. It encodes CSVDTGTFTDTQYF.

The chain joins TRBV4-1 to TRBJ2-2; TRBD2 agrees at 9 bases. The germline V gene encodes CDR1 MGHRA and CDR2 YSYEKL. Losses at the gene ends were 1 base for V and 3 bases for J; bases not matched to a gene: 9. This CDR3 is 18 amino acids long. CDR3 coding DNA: TGCGCCAGCAGCCAAGCTCCCAGCGGGGGGTGGGACACCGGGGAGCTGTTTTTT. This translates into CASSQAPSGGWDTGELFF.

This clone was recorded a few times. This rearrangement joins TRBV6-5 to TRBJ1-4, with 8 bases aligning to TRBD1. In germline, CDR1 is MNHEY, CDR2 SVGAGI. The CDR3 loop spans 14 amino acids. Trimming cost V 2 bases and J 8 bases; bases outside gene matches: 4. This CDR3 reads CASSYTGGTEKLFF. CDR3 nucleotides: TGTGCCAGCAGTTACACAGGGGGTACCGAAAAACTGTTTTTT.

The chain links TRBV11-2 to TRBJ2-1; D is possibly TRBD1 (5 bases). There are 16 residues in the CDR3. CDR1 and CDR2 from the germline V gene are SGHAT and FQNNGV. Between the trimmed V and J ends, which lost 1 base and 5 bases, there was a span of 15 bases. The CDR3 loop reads CASSLGSGQGDNEQFF. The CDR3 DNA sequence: TGTGCCAGCAGCTTAGGGTCTGGGCAGGGTGACAATGAGCAGTTCTTC.

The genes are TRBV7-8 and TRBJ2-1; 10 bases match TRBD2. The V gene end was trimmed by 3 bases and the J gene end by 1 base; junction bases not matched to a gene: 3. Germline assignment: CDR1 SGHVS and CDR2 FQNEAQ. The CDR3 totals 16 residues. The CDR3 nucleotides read TGTGCCAGCAGCTTGCCTAGCGGGGGTTCCTACAATGAGCAGTTCTTC. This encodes CASSLPSGGSYNEQFF.

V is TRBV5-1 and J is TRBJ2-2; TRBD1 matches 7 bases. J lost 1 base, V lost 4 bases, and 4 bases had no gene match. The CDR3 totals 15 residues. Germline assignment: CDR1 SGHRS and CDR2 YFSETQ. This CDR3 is CASSTRQGNTGELFF. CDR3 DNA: TGCGCCAGCAGCACCCGACAGGGGAACACCGGGGAGCTGTTTTTT.

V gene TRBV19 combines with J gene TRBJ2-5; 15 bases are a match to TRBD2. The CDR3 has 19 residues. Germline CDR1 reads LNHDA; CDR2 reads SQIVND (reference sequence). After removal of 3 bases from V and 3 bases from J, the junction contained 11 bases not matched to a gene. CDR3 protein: CASSIRPGLAGGREETQYF. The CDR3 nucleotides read TGTGCCAGTAGTATTAGGCCGGGACTAGCGGGGGGTCGGGAAGAGACCCAGTACTTC. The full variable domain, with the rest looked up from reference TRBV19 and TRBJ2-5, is DGGITQSPKYLFRKEGQNVTLSCEQNLNHDAMYWYRQDPGQGLRLIYYSQIVNDFQKGDIAEGYSVSREKKESFPLTVTSAQKNPTAFYLCASSIRPGLAGGREETQYFGPGTRLLVL.

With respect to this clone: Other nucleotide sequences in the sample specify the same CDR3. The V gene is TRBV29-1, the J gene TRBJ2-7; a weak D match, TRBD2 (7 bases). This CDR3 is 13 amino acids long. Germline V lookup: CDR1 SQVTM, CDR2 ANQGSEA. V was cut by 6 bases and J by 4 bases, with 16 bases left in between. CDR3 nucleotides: TGCAGCGTGGGAGGAGGGGGGGGTTACGAGCAGTACTTC. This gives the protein CSVGGGGGYEQYF.

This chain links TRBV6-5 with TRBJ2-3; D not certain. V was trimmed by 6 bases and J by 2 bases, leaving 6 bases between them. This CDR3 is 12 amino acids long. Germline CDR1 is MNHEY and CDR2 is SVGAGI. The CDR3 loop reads CASRALTDTQYF. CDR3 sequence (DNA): TGTGCCAGCAGAGCACTCACAGATACGCAGTATTTT.

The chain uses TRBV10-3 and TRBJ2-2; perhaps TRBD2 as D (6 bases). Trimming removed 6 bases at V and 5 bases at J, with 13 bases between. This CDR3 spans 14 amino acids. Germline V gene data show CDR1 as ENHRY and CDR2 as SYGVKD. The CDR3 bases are TGTGCCATCAGGGATGGGAGGCAGACCGGGGAGCTGTTTTTT. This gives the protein CAIRDGRQTGELFF.

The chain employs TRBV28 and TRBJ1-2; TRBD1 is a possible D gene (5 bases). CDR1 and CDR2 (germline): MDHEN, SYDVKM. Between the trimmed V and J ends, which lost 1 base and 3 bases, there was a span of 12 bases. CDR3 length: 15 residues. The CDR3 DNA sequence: TGTGCCAGCAGTTTATCGTCGGCGGGGCACTATGGCTACACCTTC. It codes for CASSLSSAGHYGYTF.

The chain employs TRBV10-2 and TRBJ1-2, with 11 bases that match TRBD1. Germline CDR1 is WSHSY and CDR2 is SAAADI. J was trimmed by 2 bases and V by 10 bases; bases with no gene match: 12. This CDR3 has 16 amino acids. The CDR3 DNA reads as TGCGCCACCCACAGTTCCGGGACAGGGGGGAACTATGGCTACACCTTC. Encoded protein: CATHSSGTGGNYGYTF.

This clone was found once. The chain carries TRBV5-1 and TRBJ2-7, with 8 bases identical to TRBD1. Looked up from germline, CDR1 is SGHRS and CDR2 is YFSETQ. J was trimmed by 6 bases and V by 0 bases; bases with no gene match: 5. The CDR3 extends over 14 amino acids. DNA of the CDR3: TGCGCCAGCAGCTTGGACGGGACAGGACTCGAGCAGTACTTC. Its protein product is CASSLDGTGLEQYF.

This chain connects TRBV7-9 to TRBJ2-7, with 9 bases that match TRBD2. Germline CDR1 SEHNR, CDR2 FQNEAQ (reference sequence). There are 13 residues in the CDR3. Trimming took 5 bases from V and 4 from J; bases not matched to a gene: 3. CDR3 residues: CASSPSGTYEQYF. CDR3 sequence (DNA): TGTGCCAGCAGCCCTAGCGGGACGTACGAGCAGTACTTC.

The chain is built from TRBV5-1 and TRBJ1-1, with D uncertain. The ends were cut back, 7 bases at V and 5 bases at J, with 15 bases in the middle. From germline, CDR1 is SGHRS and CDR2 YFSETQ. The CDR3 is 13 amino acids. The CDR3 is CASSGVEGTEAFF. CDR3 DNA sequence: TGCGCCAGCTCCGGGGTAGAAGGAACTGAAGCTTTCTTT.